Below, one T cell receptor beta chain is given with its context. Its antigen remains undetermined. No base quality values were provided; no much bigger clone lies one nucleotide off. The source of the sample is a study of blood T cell repertoires in COVID-19 (dated by TCRdb to 2018 to 2021). Describing the broader study: Samples from collaborators originated in the United States, Italy and Spain and spanned both the acute and convalescent phases of COVID-19. The repertoires were released in a freely available public database intended as a resource for research on the immune response to SARS-CoV-2. Sample metadata almost always included a de-identified subject ID, COVID-19 status, age in years and sex. Subjects who had been exposed to COVID-19, were actively infected with it, or had recovered from it provided the deeply sampled blood TCRbeta repertoires that made up the dataset. Where HLA class I and class II types were available, the types were taken from metadata supplied by the sample provider, not from assay-based typing. The prospective study material was composed of cDNA or gDNA derived from T cells, B-cell-depleted T cells, or PBMCs. The samples were drawn from two sources: the first 160 participants of the ongoing ImmuneRACE study, and over 950 subjects contributed by 6 global collaborators. On the study overall, not on this receptor specifically: Clinical and demographic metadata were provided uncurated, with the amount varying by source and participant.

The immunoSEQ Assay, a bias-controlled multiplex PCR, was used to amplify TCRbeta CDR3 regions from genomic DNA. The study's processing was this. Within the assay, amplification of reference gene primers was used to estimate how many nucleated cells each sample contained. Sequence reads were collapsed and filtered to measure the absolute abundance of every unique TCRbeta CDR3 rearrangement. For each sample, productive Simpson clonality was calculated by taking the square root of Simpson's diversity index across productive rearrangements. The source is immuneACCESS, and TCRdb retained only in-frame sequences with V and J called. Part of the clones is not carried over; for the studies checked, unresolved V genes explain less than half of this, and the remainder is unexplained. For V, J and clone size, that table is used; D and trimming come from the DNA. In this sample the table shows 150,000 to 200,000 clones, 60% to 80% of which occur a single time. The ten largest make up 26% of the sample.

Whole blood was collected in K2EDTA tubes by collaborating institutions according to the institutions' own protocols. For TCRbeta analysis, collaborators shipped samples as frozen whole blood, isolated PBMCs, or DNA extracted from either of those sample types. From its cysteine to its phenylalanine, the CDR3 spans 13 amino acids. Only the CDR3 DNA stays, 39 bases, in frame from base 1. The CDR1 and CDR2 encoded by the germline V gene are KGHDR and SFDVKD. The junction carries 5 bases between V and J, which are trimmed by 2 bases and 5 bases respectively. Rearrangement joined TRBV24-1 to TRBJ2-2; no D gene can be assigned with confidence. This TCR came from a woman in her sixties or seventies with acute or convalescent COVID-19. Material: peripheral blood. The base sequence is TGTGCCACCAGTGATTGGCCAACCGGGGAGCTGTTTTTT. Protein translation: CATSDWPTGELFF.